This T cell receptor (beta chain) was sequenced during a study of cytomegalovirus exposure and HLA in healthy donors. The study's findings and limits: In a later analysis, first-cohort TCR clusters were found to tend to co-occur in the 100 to 150 validation repertoires.

As for this clone: Its antigen is currently unknown.

The CDR3 consists of 14 residues. Germline V gene sequence: CDR1 MNHEY, CDR2 SVGAGI. Trimming at V came to 6 bases and at J to 4 bases, leaving 5 bases not matched to a gene. Profiling relied on immunoSEQ multiplex PCR, and the TCRdb table lists in-frame clones only, not all of them. The profile shows around 150,000 clones, 88% of them singletons. V and J are TRBV6-5 and TRBJ1-5, with 8 positions matching TRBD1. The sequencing sample was made of PBMCs. The TCR originated in a young woman in good health and CMV-seropositive. CDR3 protein: CASSGQGRNQPQHF. CDR3 DNA sequence: TGTGCCAGCAGCGGACAGGGTAGGAATCAGCCCCAGCATTTT.